The 22 T cell receptor beta chains below come from one sample, sequenced in a study of blood T cell repertoires in COVID-19. The protocol was immunoSEQ multiplex PCR, while the TCRdb copy is restricted to in-frame clones and leaves out a portion. The sample has roughly 200,000 clones; around 86% are singletons. The sequenced sample consisted of PBMCs or T cells enriched from blood (not recorded which). The receptor source for this set is a man aged 35 to 55 with acute COVID-19.

The rearrangement joins TRBV20-1 to TRBJ2-5; 7 bases fit TRBD2. The CDR3 extends over 11 amino acids. CDR1 is DFQATT, CDR2 SNEGSKA, per germline (reference sequence). The J segment lost 5 bases and the V segment lost 8 bases, leaving 5 bases of the junction unmatched. CDR3 sequence: CSLWGGETQYF. CDR3 sequence (DNA): TGCAGTCTATGGGGAGGGGAGACCCAGTACTTC.

The chain links TRBV7-3 to TRBJ2-3; a possible D gene is TRBD1 (5 bases). The CDR3 totals 15 residues. V lost 3 bases, J lost 2 bases, and 12 bases lay in between. Germline assignment: CDR1 SGHTA and CDR2 FQGTGA. The CDR3 DNA reads as TGTGCCAGCAGCTTGAGGTTTGGGGCCACAGATACGCAGTATTTT. It yields the protein CASSLRFGATDTQYF.

The V gene is TRBV15, the J gene TRBJ2-7; a weak D match, TRBD2 (6 bases). The CDR3 sequence is 13 residues long. V shed 0 bases and J shed 7 bases, with 10 bases lying between them. Germline V CDR1 and CDR2: LNHNV, YYDKDF (reference sequence). CDR3 nucleotides: TGTGCCACCAGCAGAGATCGGGGGATGGAGCAGTACTTC. Translating gives CATSRDRGMEQYF.

The V and J genes are TRBV28 and TRBJ1-6; D gene ambiguous. The V gene lost 8 bases and the J gene lost 4 bases, with 9 bases spanning the gap. The CDR3 has 13 amino acids. Germline V gene lookup returns CDR1 MDHEN and CDR2 SYDVKM. The CDR3 region is CASSTGYNSPLHF. As DNA, the CDR3 is TGTGCCAGCTCGACGGGGTATAATTCACCCCTCCACTTT. The variable domain in full, completed from reference TRBV28 and TRBJ1-6, reads DVKVTQSSRYLVKRTGEKVFLECVQDMDHENMFWYRQDPGLGLRLIYFSYDVKMKEKGDIPEGYSVSREKKERFSLILESASTNQTSMYLCASSTGYNSPLHFGNGTRLTVT.

CDR3 amino acids: CASSLRSPDRDNEQYF. In DNA, the CDR3 is TGTGCCAGCAGTTTACGATCCCCGGACAGGGACAACGAGCAGTACTTC. The rearrangement uses TRBV27 and TRBJ2-7, with 8 nucleotides matching TRBD1. Germline V gene sequence: CDR1 MNHEY, CDR2 SMNVEV (reference sequence). This CDR3 region has 16 residues. V shed 2 bases and J 5 bases; nucleotides not matched to a gene: 11.

This clone has just one count. The CDR3 DNA follows: TGTGCCAGCGCCCCGGGACACCAAGAAAAACTGTTTTTT. It yields the protein CASAPGHQEKLFF. V usage is TRBV18 and J usage is TRBJ1-4; possible D gene TRBD1, 6 bases. Germline CDR1 and CDR2: KGHSH and LQKENI. This CDR3 has 13 amino acids. Trimming took off 8 bases at V and 8 bases at J, with 15 bases between the two ends.

The chain joins TRBV25-1 to TRBJ2-7; D perhaps matches TRBD1 (6 bases). The length of the CDR3 is 12 residues. CDR1 is MGHDK and CDR2 is SYGVNS in the germline V gene. V dropped 10 bases and J dropped 2 bases, with 12 bases sitting between them. DNA for the CDR3: TGTGCCACCGCGACAGGCACCTACGAGCAGTACTTC. Its translation is CATATGTYEQYF.

This sequence joins TRBV28 and TRBJ1-5; possible D gene TRBD1, 6 bases. V was cut by 5 bases and J by 6 bases, with 11 bases left in between. The germline CDR1 and CDR2 sequences are MDHEN and SYDVKM. The CDR3 length is 13 residues. The CDR3 loop reads CASSTGRGQPQHF. In nucleotides, the CDR3 is TGTGCCAGCAGTACAGGGAGAGGTCAGCCCCAGCATTTT.

This clone was picked up one time. The chain combines TRBV10-2 with TRBJ2-1, with 14 bases identical to TRBD2. From germline, CDR1 is WSHSY and CDR2 SAAADI. This CDR3 contains 17 residues. V shed 0 bases and J 6 bases; nucleotides not matched to a gene: 4. This CDR3 is CASSESTSGRGSNEQFF. In DNA, the CDR3 is TGCGCCAGCAGTGAGTCGACTAGCGGGAGGGGAAGCAATGAGCAGTTCTTC.

The genes are TRBV4-2 and TRBJ2-3; D uncertain. V was trimmed by 0 bases and J by 6 bases, leaving 7 bases between them. The CDR3 has 13 amino acids. Per germline, CDR1 LGHNA and CDR2 YNFKEQ. CDR3 protein: CASSQDGPDTQYF. The CDR3, as DNA: TGTGCCAGCAGCCAAGATGGCCCGGATACGCAGTATTTT.

The genes are TRBV19 and TRBJ2-3; 11 bases are a match to TRBD2. The junction had 10 bases not matched to a gene; V was cut back by 5 bases and J by 3 bases. Germline CDR1 LNHDA, CDR2 SQIVND (reference sequence). There are 17 residues in the CDR3. The CDR3 sequence: CASSPTPLAGGTDTQYF. The CDR3 DNA reads TGTGCCAGTAGTCCAACCCCATTAGCGGGAGGGACAGATACGCAGTATTTT.

V and J are TRBV28 and TRBJ1-4, with TRBD1 matching 8 bases. The CDR3 runs 15 residues. With V trimmed by 8 bases and J by 9 bases, 14 bases remained unmatched. CDR1 and CDR2 (germline): MDHEN, SYDVKM. CDR3 nucleotide sequence: TGTGCCAGCCGGCAGGCCGGACAGGGATGGAAAAAACTGTTTTTT. This codes for CASRQAGQGWKKLFF.

The rearrangement joins TRBV12-5 to TRBJ2-5, with 14 bases matching TRBD2. Germline V lookup: CDR1 LGHNT, CDR2 FRNRAP. The CDR3 is made up of 18 amino acids. The J segment lost 4 bases and the V segment lost 1 base, leaving 8 bases of the junction unmatched. The CDR3 nucleotides read TGTGCTAGTGGTTTGGGACTAGCGGGAGGGGCGGGCAGAGAGACCCAGTACTTC. Translating gives CASGLGLAGGAGRETQYF.

The V gene is TRBV28, the J gene TRBJ1-5; D unresolved. V was shortened by 2 bases and J by 3 bases, with 20 bases between the two germline ends. This CDR3 region has 18 residues. Germline lookup yields CDR1 MDHEN and CDR2 SYDVKM. The CDR3 reads CASSLGLGVGPVNQPQHF. CDR3 sequence (DNA): TGTGCCAGCAGTTTAGGTCTCGGGGTAGGGCCGGTCAATCAGCCCCAGCATTTT.

CDR3 amino acids: CASSSFGSSYNEQFF. The CDR3 nucleotides read TGTGCCAGCAGCTCCTTTGGGAGCTCCTACAATGAGCAGTTCTTC. This chain joins TRBV7-2 and TRBJ2-1; D is perhaps TRBD2 (5 bases). The CDR3 consists of 15 residues. V was clipped by 4 bases and J by 0 bases, with 10 bases between them. Germline V gene lookup returns CDR1 SGHTA and CDR2 FQGNSA.

This chain links TRBV9 with TRBJ2-3; 10 nucleotides align to TRBD2. Trimming removed 0 bases from V and 8 bases from J; junction bases left unmatched: 12. The germline gives CDR1 SGDLS, CDR2 YYNGEE. CDR3 size: 17 residues. The DNA of the CDR3 is TGTGCCAGCAGCGTAGGGACAGAGCGGGAGGGCCAGGGTACGCAGTATTTT. It translates to CASSVGTEREGQGTQYF. Together with reference TRBV9 and TRBJ2-3, the CDR3 gives the full variable domain: DSGVTQTPKHLITATGQRVTLRCSPRSGDLSVYWYQQSLDQGLQFLIQYYNGEERAKGNILERFSAQQFPDLHSELNLSSLELGDSALYFCASSVGTEREGQGTQYFGPGTRLTVL.

The chain links TRBV2 to TRBJ2-7; D is possibly TRBD1 (5 bases). The CDR3 sequence is 16 residues long. Germline assignment: CDR1 SNHLY and CDR2 FYNNEI. The V end was cut by 7 bases, the J end by 2 bases, with 21 bases between. The CDR3 spells CASNPPQGTNAYEQYF. In nucleotides, the CDR3 is TGTGCCAGCAATCCGCCCCAGGGAACAAACGCCTACGAGCAGTACTTC.

Note on this clone: The junction departs from the called germline gene at one end, perhaps through a read error. V is TRBV10-2 and J is TRBJ1-5, with TRBD1 identical over 7 bases. CDR3 length: 13 residues. CDR1 WSHSY and CDR2 SAAADI come from the germline V gene. As DNA, the CDR3 is TGCGCCAGCGGTGACAGGGTGGGACAGCCCCAGCATTTT. This translates into CASGDRVGQPQHF.

The V call is TRBV14, the J call TRBJ1-2; D not certain. This CDR3 is 12 amino acids long. Germline V lookup: CDR1 SGHDN, CDR2 FVKESK. V lost 1 base and J lost 5, with 5 bases in between. CDR3 DNA sequence: TGTGCCAGCAGCCAAGCGGGGTATGGCTACACCTTC. Amino acid sequence: CASSQAGYGYTF.

The chain has TRBV30 and TRBJ2-2; D is possibly TRBD1 (6 bases). Trimming removed 0 bases from V and 4 bases from J, with 9 bases in between. The germline V gene has CDR1 GTSNPN and CDR2 SVGIG (reference sequence). The CDR3 extends over 14 amino acids. The CDR3 nucleotides are TGTGCCTGGAGTGTACAGGGTCCCACCGGGGAGCTGTTTTTT. It is translated as CAWSVQGPTGELFF.

V gene TRBV6-2 or TRBV6-3 combines with J gene TRBJ2-7; D perhaps matches TRBD1 (6 bases). The CDR3 is 11 amino acids. V was pared by 4 bases and J by 6 bases, with 7 bases between. CDR1 is MNHEY and CDR2 is SVGEGT in the germline V gene. The CDR3 bases are TGTGCCAGCAGTTTCAGGGGCGAGCAGTACTTC. Amino acid sequence: CASSFRGEQYF.

This clone was seen just once. This chain uses TRBV6-5 with TRBJ2-1; tentatively, D is TRBD1 (6 bases). V was cut by 5 bases and J by 8 bases, with 10 bases left in between. The CDR3 length is 12 residues. Germline CDR1 MNHEY, CDR2 SVGAGI. The CDR3 nucleotides are TGTGCCAGCAGTAAACAGGGCCATGAGCAGTTCTTC. The encoded protein is CASSKQGHEQFF.